These T cell receptor beta chains were read from a single sample in a study of regulatory T cells in long-lasting Graves disease. TCRdb processed the multiplex PCR reads anew with MiXCR; each CDR3 protein has one entry. The sample holds hundreds of thousands of distinct CDR3 sequences; 15% to 18% are singletons and the top ten take about a fifth. The sample consisted of peripheral blood mononuclear cells (PBMCs), taken at new diagnosis, from a patient treated with antithyroid drugs. All receptors come from a female donor with Graves disease. Both conserved end residues are part of each CDR3. D genes are given only for firm matches. Some rows have no size entry. The others give once, few or many, or a class for an expanded clone.

DNA,CDR3,V,length,size,J,D
TGTGCCAGCAGCTCCCAATCGCTCGATCAGCCCCAGCATTTT,CASSSQSLDQPQHF,TRBV7-9,14,.,TRBJ1-5,.
TGTGCCAGCAGTCCCGGGACAGGACCATCGTACGGGCAGTACTTC,CASSPGTGPSYGQYF,TRBV27,15,few,TRBJ2-7,TRBD1
TGTGCTAGTGGTCGATACGGACTAGCGGGATCGAATACGCAGTATTTT,CASGRYGLAGSNTQYF,TRBV12-5,16,many,TRBJ2-3,TRBD2
TGTGCCAGCAGCTTGCCAGGGGCGGGGGATGAGACCCAGTACTTC,CASSLPGAGDETQYF,TRBV5-6,15,many,TRBJ2-5,.
TGTGCCAGCAGCCCAACAGGGTGGGACTACACCTTC,CASSPTGWDYTF,TRBV7-9,12,many,TRBJ1-2,.
TGTGCCAGCAGCCAAGATGGCAGGGGCGGCTATGGCTACACCTTC,CASSQDGRGGYGYTF,TRBV3-1,15,many,TRBJ1-2,.
TGTGCCAGCAGAGATTCAAGGGACAGGGGGCTCGTTGGGGAGCTGTTTTTT,CASRDSRDRGLVGELFF,TRBV6-1,17,few,TRBJ2-2,TRBD1
TGTGCCAGCAACTCCAAGGGGCGGACGGCCTTTAGATATGGCTACACCTTC,CASNSKGRTAFRYGYTF,TRBV2,17,many,TRBJ1-2,.
TGTGCCAGCAGTTTCACCTGGTGGCTCCCCTACAGCTCCTACAATGAGCAGTTCTTC,CASSFTWWLPYSSYNEQFF,TRBV27,19,many,TRBJ2-1,.
TGTGCCAGCAGCCCACCCAGGGGGCCCGACCGGGGGGAGCAGTTCTTC,CASSPPRGPDRGEQFF,TRBV7-9,16,few,TRBJ2-1,TRBD1
TGTGCCAGCAGGGACCTACTGGAGGGTCTAGCCAAAAACATTCAGTACTTC,CASRDLLEGLAKNIQYF,TRBV6-1,17,few,TRBJ2-4,.
TGTGCCAGCAGTTCTGGACAGGGGATGTTTGAAGCTTTCTTT,CASSSGQGMFEAFF,TRBV6-5,14,few,TRBJ1-1,TRBD1
TGTACCAGCAGTCTGGAGAAGGCACGCCAAGAGACCCAGTACTTC,CTSSLEKARQETQYF,TRBV2,15,many,TRBJ2-5,.
TGTGCCAGCACGGACAGCTCCACAGATACGCAGTATTTT,CASTDSSTDTQYF,TRBV6-2/TRBV6-3,13,many,TRBJ2-3,.
TGTGCCAGCAGTGAATTTCCAGTACTAGCGGGGAACACCGGGGAGCTGTTTTTT,CASSEFPVLAGNTGELFF,TRBV25-1,18,few,TRBJ2-2,TRBD2
TGTGCCAGCAGCCAAGGGGGACGGCCCAATCAGCCCCAGCATTTT,CASSQGGRPNQPQHF,TRBV11-2,15,many,TRBJ1-5,.
TGTGCCAGCAGTTTGAGCCAATCGGGGTACAATGAGCAGTTCTTC,CASSLSQSGYNEQFF,TRBV27,15,.,TRBJ2-1,.
TGTGCCAGCAGCGTAAGGTGGGGACTCAATCAGCCCCAGCATTTT,CASSVRWGLNQPQHF,TRBV5-5,15,many,TRBJ1-5,.
TGCGCCAGCAGTGGGACAGGAAAGATCAACACTGAAGCTTTCTTT,CASSGTGKINTEAFF,TRBV10-2,15,.,TRBJ1-1,TRBD1
TGCAGCGCCAGACCAACCAGACAGGGTGGGGAAAAACTGTTTTTT,CSARPTRQGGEKLFF,TRBV29-1,15,many,TRBJ1-4,TRBD1
TGCAGCGTGACACAGGGCTCAGTAATCGTGGCTTTCTTT,CSVTQGSVIVAFF,TRBV29-1,13,few,TRBJ1-1,.
TGTGCCAGCAGCTTAAGTCCGGACACTGAAGCTTTCTTT,CASSLSPDTEAFF,TRBV9,13,few,TRBJ1-1,.
TGTGCCAGCAGCCACCACAGAGAATTGAACACTGAAGCTTTCTTT,CASSHHRELNTEAFF,TRBV16,15,many,TRBJ1-1,.
TGTGCCAGCGACAGGGCGGAAGGGGAGACCCAGTACTTC,CASDRAEGETQYF,TRBV7-9,13,many,TRBJ2-5,TRBD1
TGCAGTGCCCGGACATTAGCCTACAATGAGCAGTTCTTC,CSARTLAYNEQFF,TRBV20-1,13,.,TRBJ2-1,.
TGTGCCAGCAGTGAACGAAATCTCAACACTGAAGCTTTCTTT,CASSERNLNTEAFF,TRBV2,14,many,TRBJ1-1,.
TGTGCCAGCAGCCTGACAGGGGTGGGCACCGGGGAGCTGTTTTTT,CASSLTGVGTGELFF,TRBV11-2,15,many,TRBJ2-2,TRBD1
TGCGCCACCAGGGGGGAAATGGATACGCAGTATTTT,CATRGEMDTQYF,TRBV10-2,12,few,TRBJ2-3,.
TGTGCCAGCAGCATAGACAGCTCAAGCACAGATACGCAGTATTTT,CASSIDSSSTDTQYF,TRBV6-2/TRBV6-3,15,few,TRBJ2-3,.
TGTGCCAGCAGTTCCGAACAGGGCTTCCAAGAGACCCAGTACTTC,CASSSEQGFQETQYF,TRBV27,15,few,TRBJ2-5,.
TGTGCCAGCAGTTACACCTACCGGGGTGGCTACACCTTC,CASSYTYRGGYTF,TRBV28,13,.,TRBJ1-2,.
TGCGCCAGCAGCTTGGCTCTAGCGGGGGGGCATGAGCAGTTCTTC,CASSLALAGGHEQFF,TRBV5-1,15,many,TRBJ2-1,TRBD2